Below, 30 T cell receptor beta chains from the same sample are listed, as sequenced in a study of cytomegalovirus exposure and HLA in healthy donors. It was with 60 Vbeta and 13 Jbeta primers that the PCR ran. Sequencing was performed with immunoSEQ multiplex PCR; in TCRdb, only in-frame clones are kept and a portion is missing. The table lists 150,000 to 200,000 clones, over 70% of them singletons. The sequenced sample was PBMCs. These receptors were taken from a male donor in good health and CMV-seronegative.

The rearrangement links TRBV19 to TRBJ1-5; TRBD1 matches at 7 bases. CDR1 and CDR2 (germline): LNHDA, SQIVND (reference sequence). The V segment lost 5 bases and the J segment 3 bases; nucleotides outside the gene matches: 13. This CDR3 spans 17 amino acids. CDR3 in DNA: TGTGCCAGTAGTCCCTACGTACAGGGGACCCTCAATCAGCCCCAGCATTTT. Its protein product is CASSPYVQGTLNQPQHF.

V is TRBV28 and J is TRBJ1-2, with 8 bases aligning to TRBD1. The CDR3 loop spans 12 amino acids. CDR1 and CDR2 (germline): MDHEN, SYDVKM. J lost 3 bases, V lost 6 bases, and 0 bases had no gene match. This CDR3 is CASRTGDYGYTF. In nucleotides, the CDR3 is TGTGCCAGCAGGACAGGGGACTATGGCTACACCTTC.

The chain links TRBV5-8 to TRBJ1-1, with 8 bases aligning to TRBD1. V gave up 6 bases and J gave up 6 bases; unmatched junction bases: 4. The CDR3 runs 12 residues. Germline CDR1 SGHTS, CDR2 YDEGEE. CDR3 loop: CASNYRGAEAFF. Written as DNA, the CDR3 is TGTGCCAGCAATTACAGGGGGGCTGAAGCTTTCTTT.

This clone was recorded a few times. The chain uses TRBV28 and TRBJ2-7; 12 bases match TRBD2. The CDR3 covers 15 residues. Trimming removed 10 bases from V and 4 bases from J; junction bases left unmatched: 11. Germline lookup yields CDR1 MDHEN and CDR2 SYDVKM. For the CDR3, the DNA is TGTGCCACCGAGGGGCTAGCGGGGGGGCCGTACGAGCAGTACTTC. Protein sequence: CATEGLAGGPYEQYF. Combining the CDR3 with reference TRBV28 and TRBJ2-7 gives the whole variable domain DVKVTQSSRYLVKRTGEKVFLECVQDMDHENMFWYRQDPGLGLRLIYFSYDVKMKEKGDIPEGYSVSREKKERFSLILESASTNQTSMYLCATEGLAGGPYEQYFGPGTRLTVT.

The rearrangement uses TRBV28 and TRBJ2-3; 9 nucleotides agree with TRBD2. V lost 3 bases, J lost 3 bases, and 13 bases stayed unmatched. CDR3 length equals 18 residues. The germline V gene encodes CDR1 MDHEN and CDR2 SYDVKM. As DNA, the CDR3 is TGTGCCAGCAGTTTTACCTTCCCACTAGCGGGTGTGACAGATACGCAGTATTTT. It yields the protein CASSFTFPLAGVTDTQYF. The complete variable domain, with remaining parts taken from reference TRBV28 and TRBJ2-3, reads DVKVTQSSRYLVKRTGEKVFLECVQDMDHENMFWYRQDPGLGLRLIYFSYDVKMKEKGDIPEGYSVSREKKERFSLILESASTNQTSMYLCASSFTFPLAGVTDTQYFGPGTRLTVL.

This clone was seen only once. The chain joins TRBV5-1 to TRBJ1-5; unclear D gene. Per germline, CDR1 SGHRS and CDR2 YFSETQ. The CDR3 is 15 amino acids. Trimming cost V 2 bases and J 4 bases, with 13 bases left between them. For the CDR3, the DNA is TGCGCCAGCAGCTTAGCCGGCGGGAAGAATCAGCCCCAGCATTTT. This translates into CASSLAGGKNQPQHF.

The CDR3 here is CASSLDLLIAAGELFF. The CDR3 nucleotides read TGTGCCAGCAGCTTAGACCTCCTTATAGCCGCCGGGGAGCTGTTTTTT. This rearrangement joins TRBV11-2 to TRBJ2-2; D is undetermined. Germline V gene sequence: CDR1 SGHAT, CDR2 FQNNGV. The CDR3 length is 16 residues. Trimming took off 0 bases at V and 6 bases at J, with 14 bases between the two ends.

The chain recombines TRBV29-1 with TRBJ1-5; possibly TRBD1 for D (5 bases). The CDR3 runs to 13 residues. The germline V gene has CDR1 SQVTM and CDR2 ANQGSEA. V dropped 4 bases and J dropped 5 bases, with 12 bases sitting between them. The CDR3 here is CSVGGARDQPQHF. CDR3 nucleotide sequence: TGCAGCGTTGGCGGGGCTCGGGATCAGCCCCAGCATTTT.

V gene TRBV19 combines with J gene TRBJ1-3; TRBD1 matches at 7 bases. V lost 3 bases to trimming and J lost 0 bases; unmatched junction nucleotides: 11. The V gene's germline CDR1 is LNHDA and CDR2 SQIVND (reference sequence). CDR3 length equals 18 residues. CDR3 nucleotide sequence: TGTGCCAGTAGTATCGGTCGGCAACAGGGGAGCTCTGGAAACACCATATATTTT. Translation gives CASSIGRQQGSSGNTIYF.

V is TRBV6-1 and J is TRBJ2-3; 8 bases fit TRBD1. This CDR3 comprises 14 residues. CDR1 is MNHNS, CDR2 SASEGT, per germline. The V and J ends lost 3 bases and 6 bases, in that order; junction bases with no gene match: 5. The CDR3 bases are TGTGCCAGCAGTGATAGGACAGGGCCCGATACGCAGTATTTT. It specifies CASSDRTGPDTQYF.

The rearrangement joins TRBV5-1 to TRBJ2-5; perhaps TRBD1 as D (8 bases). This CDR3 is 14 amino acids long. CDR1 and CDR2 (germline): SGHRS, YFSETQ. Trimming took 4 bases from V and 2 from J, leaving 12 bases between them. The CDR3 DNA follows: TGCGCCAGCAGCCGGGGGGACAGGCAAGAGACCCAGTACTTC. Amino acids: CASSRGDRQETQYF.

The chain is built from TRBV6-6 and TRBJ1-1, with TRBD1 as a possible D gene (6 bases). This CDR3 is built from 14 residues. With 0 bases removed from V and 7 bases from J, the gap between germline ends came to 12 bases. Germline V CDR1 and CDR2: MNHNY, SVGAGI (reference sequence). This CDR3 is CASSYSTGYGEAFF. Written as DNA, the CDR3 is TGTGCCAGCAGTTACTCTACAGGGTATGGTGAAGCTTTCTTT.

The chain couples TRBV18 to TRBJ1-2; D is uncertain. This CDR3 is built from 12 residues. V gave up 3 bases and J gave up 4 bases, with 6 bases separating them. The germline CDR1 and CDR2 sequences are KGHSH and LQKENI. The CDR3 DNA is TGTGCCAGCTCACCTGAGCCCTATGGCTACACCTTC. Protein product: CASSPEPYGYTF.

The V and J genes are TRBV29-1 and TRBJ2-1; TRBD1 agrees at 7 bases. Germline V CDR1 and CDR2: SQVTM, ANQGSEA. The trim removed 8 bases at V and 8 bases at J, leaving 9 bases unmatched. This CDR3 spans 12 amino acids. The CDR3 loop reads CSLTGLDYEQFF. The CDR3 nucleotides read TGCAGCTTGACAGGGTTAGATTATGAGCAGTTCTTC.

The rearrangement joins TRBV5-1 to TRBJ2-6; no clear D. The V gene lost 4 bases and the J gene lost 0 bases, with 11 bases spanning the gap. The CDR3 contains 16 residues. Germline CDR1 reads SGHRS; CDR2 reads YFSETQ. The CDR3 loop is CASSLVSGSGANVLTF. The CDR3 region has the DNA TGCGCCAGCAGCCTGGTTAGTGGCTCTGGGGCCAACGTCCTGACTTTC.

The J gene is TRBJ2-7, the V gene TRBV28; 14 nucleotides align to TRBD2. J lost 0 bases, V lost 3 bases, and 4 bases had no gene match. Germline V lookup: CDR1 MDHEN, CDR2 SYDVKM. CDR3 size: 17 residues. This CDR3 is CASSLPGTSGSSYEQYF. The DNA for the CDR3 is TGTGCCAGCAGTTTGCCCGGGACTAGCGGGAGCTCCTACGAGCAGTACTTC.

This clone was counted between two and nine times. The chain uses TRBV5-1 and TRBJ2-3, with TRBD1 matching over 10 bases. Germline CDR1 and CDR2: SGHRS and YFSETQ. The CDR3 is 14 residues long. The V and J ends lost 1 base and 5 bases, in that order; junction bases with no gene match: 1. DNA for the CDR3: TGCGCCAGCAGCTTGCGGACAGGGGGAGATACGCAGTATTTT. Translated, it gives CASSLRTGGDTQYF.

V usage is TRBV10-3 and J usage is TRBJ2-1, with a possible D match to TRBD2 (5 bases). The CDR3 extends over 15 amino acids. Trimming shortened V by 3 bases and J by 0 bases, and 9 bases separated the two germline ends. The germline V gene encodes CDR1 ENHRY and CDR2 SYGVKD. CDR3 loop: CAISEGTSSYNEQFF. CDR3 nucleotide sequence: TGTGCCATCAGTGAAGGCACTAGCTCCTACAATGAGCAGTTCTTC.

The count of this clone is one. V is TRBV11-3 and J is TRBJ2-3, with 7 bases lining up with TRBD1. The V gene end was trimmed by 4 bases and the J gene end by 0 bases; junction bases not matched to a gene: 16. The CDR3 is 19 amino acids. In germline, CDR1 is SGHNT, CDR2 YENEEA. The CDR3 region has the DNA TGTGCCAGCAGCTGCTTCCGGGACAGCCTGTTCTCTAGCACAGATACGCAGTATTTT. Translated: CASSCFRDSLFSSTDTQYF. Full variable domain (missing parts from reference TRBV11-3 and TRBJ2-3): EAGVVQSPRYKIIEKKQPVAFWCNPISGHNTLYWYLQNLGQGPELLIRYENEEAVDDSQLPKDRFSAERLKGVDSTLKIQPAELGDSAVYLCASSCFRDSLFSSTDTQYFGPGTRLTVL.

The sample holds a few counts of this clone. The sample holds other DNA sequences that translate to the same CDR3. The rearrangement links TRBV4-3 to TRBJ2-7, with no clear D. The length of the CDR3 is 14 residues. Germline assignment: CDR1 LGHNA and CDR2 YSLEER. V dropped 0 bases and J dropped 2 bases, with 8 bases sitting between them. CDR3 coding DNA: TGCGCCAGCAGCCAAGATTGGCTAGCCTACGAGCAGTACTTC. This codes for CASSQDWLAYEQYF.

A single count supports this clone. The chain joins TRBV11-2 to TRBJ1-1; D is possibly TRBD1 (6 bases). Germline CDR1 and CDR2: SGHAT and FQNNGV. This CDR3 comprises 16 residues. The V and J ends lost 5 bases and 1 base respectively, with 17 bases between them. CDR3 bases: TGTGCCAGCAGCCTTCCCTGGGGGCAACGGAACACTGAAGCTTTCTTT. Residues: CASSLPWGQRNTEAFF.

The V and J genes are TRBV11-3 and TRBJ2-2, with D perhaps matching TRBD2 (5 bases). The germline V gene encodes CDR1 SGHNT and CDR2 YENEEA. The CDR3 covers 13 residues. Trimming cost V 10 bases and J 2 bases, with 11 bases left between them. Here the CDR3 reads CAKRADNTGELFF. The CDR3 coding sequence is TGTGCCAAGAGGGCAGATAACACCGGGGAGCTGTTTTTT.

The V gene is TRBV4-1, the J gene TRBJ2-7; TRBD1 agrees at 8 bases. J was trimmed by 6 bases and V by 4 bases; bases with no gene match: 8. The CDR3 is made up of 14 amino acids. From germline, CDR1 is MGHRA and CDR2 YSYEKL. CDR3 sequence reads: CASSPGTGTREQYF. The CDR3 region has the DNA TGCGCCAGCAGCCCTGGGACAGGCACACGCGAGCAGTACTTC.

This sequence joins TRBV28 and TRBJ1-5; no firm D call. V lost 5 bases to trimming and J lost 6 bases, with 5 bases between them. The germline V gene encodes CDR1 MDHEN and CDR2 SYDVKM. The CDR3 has 11 residues. In DNA form, the CDR3 reads TGTGCCAGCAGTAGTAGTCAGCCCCAGCATTTT. Encoded protein: CASSSSQPQHF.

This chain joins TRBV7-9 and TRBJ2-1, with D perhaps matching TRBD2 (6 bases). The V end lost 6 bases, the J end lost 9 bases, and 12 bases lay between the germline ends. There are 12 residues in the CDR3. From germline, CDR1 is SEHNR and CDR2 FQNEAQ (reference sequence). The CDR3 is CASRSGTGEQFF. The CDR3 coding sequence is TGTGCCAGCAGGTCGGGGACTGGTGAGCAGTTCTTC. The full variable domain, with the rest looked up from reference TRBV7-9 and TRBJ2-1, is DTGVSQNPRHKITKRGQNVTFRCDPISEHNRLYWYRQTLGQGPEFLTYFQNEAQLEKSRLLSDRFSAERPKGSFSTLEIQRTEQGDSAMYLCASRSGTGEQFFGPGTRLTVL.

To note about this clone: The identical CDR3 is also encoded by other nucleotide sequences in the sample. The V call is TRBV27, the J call TRBJ1-1; TRBD1 might be the D (5 bases). V lost 0 bases, J lost 8 bases, and 10 bases lay in between. This CDR3 spans 13 amino acids. Germline V gives CDR1 MNHEY, CDR2 SMNVEV (reference sequence). The CDR3 DNA is TGTGCCAGCAGTTTATCGCGCCAGGGAGAAGCTTTCTTT. Residues: CASSLSRQGEAFF.

The rearrangement joins TRBV4-2 to TRBJ2-5; TRBD1 agrees at 8 bases. Looked up from germline, CDR1 is LGHNA and CDR2 is YNFKEQ. J gave up 4 bases and V 3 bases, and 4 bases lay outside the gene matches. The CDR3 is 14 amino acids. CDR3 sequence reads: CASSHDTGGETQYF. CDR3 nucleotides: TGTGCCAGCAGCCATGATACAGGGGGAGAGACCCAGTACTTC.

The chain links TRBV19 to TRBJ2-1, with TRBD1 as a possible D gene (5 bases). V gave up 6 bases and J gave up 3 bases, with 15 bases separating them. This CDR3 is 15 amino acids long. Germline CDR1 reads LNHDA; CDR2 reads SQIVND (reference sequence). The CDR3 nucleotides are TGTGCCAGTAGCCCCAGACAGTATCGCTACAATGAGCAGTTCTTC. This gives the protein CASSPRQYRYNEQFF. Combining the CDR3 with reference TRBV19 and TRBJ2-1 gives the whole variable domain DGGITQSPKYLFRKEGQNVTLSCEQNLNHDAMYWYRQDPGQGLRLIYYSQIVNDFQKGDIAEGYSVSREKKESFPLTVTSAQKNPTAFYLCASSPRQYRYNEQFFGPGTRLTVL.

The chain recombines TRBV6-5 with TRBJ1-5; TRBD1 might be the D (6 bases). This CDR3 is built from 15 residues. V gave up 6 bases and J gave up 1 base, with 13 bases separating them. Germline-derived CDR1 and CDR2 are MNHEY and SVGAGI. The CDR3 sequence: CASRGDMTSNQPQHF. The DNA for the CDR3 is TGTGCCAGCAGGGGGGACATGACGAGCAATCAGCCCCAGCATTTT.

The genes are TRBV19 and TRBJ2-7, with no clear D. V lost 1 base, J lost 2 bases, and 3 bases lay in between. The CDR3 loop spans 12 amino acids. Germline V CDR1 and CDR2: LNHDA, SQIVND (reference sequence). The CDR3 coding sequence is TGTGCCAGTAGTATAGGTACCTACGAGCAGTACTTC. Protein sequence: CASSIGTYEQYF.